One and the same sample provided the 24 T cell receptor beta chains below, sequenced in a study of cytomegalovirus exposure and HLA in healthy donors. Some clones are missing from TCRdb's copy, which holds only in-frame ones; the method was immunoSEQ multiplex PCR. The sample has some 170,000 clones, about 90% seen once; the top ten hold 5% to 7%. Sequences were obtained from PBMCs. All receptors come from a woman between 25 and 40 years old in good health and CMV-seronegative.

The J gene is TRBJ2-2, the V gene TRBV6-1, with a tentative D call TRBD1 (6 bases). Germline-derived CDR1 and CDR2 are MNHNS and SASEGT. This CDR3 spans 15 amino acids. Trimming left V 4 bases short and J 7 bases short, with 16 bases between. CDR3 coding DNA: TGTGCCAGCAGTGGAGACATGGGGGCGCTCGGGGAGCTGTTTTTT. Amino acids: CASSGDMGALGELFF.

The rearrangement links TRBV5-1 to TRBJ1-3, with TRBD1 as a possible D gene (5 bases). Trimming left V 3 bases short and J 0 bases short, with 13 bases between. The CDR3 runs 16 residues. Germline V gene data show CDR1 as SGHRS and CDR2 as YFSETQ. The CDR3 sequence is CASSWQGISSGNTIYF. The CDR3 bases are TGCGCCAGCAGCTGGCAGGGAATCAGCTCTGGAAACACCATATATTTT.

This clone was seen a handful of times. The chain carries TRBV5-1 and TRBJ1-2, with D tentatively TRBD1 (6 bases). The V gene's germline CDR1 is SGHRS and CDR2 YFSETQ. The CDR3 has 15 amino acids. V lost 5 bases and J 3 bases, leaving 17 bases between the germline ends. CDR3 DNA sequence: TGCGCCAGCAGTTATACAGGGTTGTCGGACTATGGCTACACCTTC. Amino acid sequence: CASSYTGLSDYGYTF.

This rearrangement joins TRBV10-3 to TRBJ1-1; tentative D call: TRBD1 (5 bases). This CDR3 comprises 15 residues. Germline V lookup: CDR1 ENHRY, CDR2 SYGVKD. V dropped 3 bases and J dropped 0 bases, with 11 bases sitting between them. CDR3 residues: CAISETGTMNTEAFF. The CDR3 region has the DNA TGTGCCATCAGTGAAACCGGGACTATGAACACTGAAGCTTTCTTT.

The gene calls are TRBV29-1 and TRBJ2-7, with D perhaps matching TRBD2 (6 bases). The CDR3 loop spans 15 amino acids. V was clipped by 1 base and J by 4 bases, with 17 bases between them. CDR1 is SQVTM, CDR2 ANQGSEA, per germline. In DNA, the CDR3 is TGCAGCGTTGAAGTGTATCTGGGGAGGCGGTACGAGCAGTACTTC. Its translation is CSVEVYLGRRYEQYF.

The CDR3: CASSRQAQTQYF. The CDR3 DNA is TGTGCCAGCAGTCGACAGGCCCAGACCCAGTACTTC. This chain links TRBV2 with TRBJ2-5, with a tentative D call TRBD1 (6 bases). V lost 5 bases, J lost 6 bases, and 10 bases lay in between. This CDR3 spans 12 amino acids. Per the germline V gene, CDR1 is SNHLY and CDR2 is FYNNEI. Looking up the rest from reference TRBV2 and TRBJ2-5 gives the full variable domain: EPEVTQTPSHQVTQMGQEVILRCVPISNHLYFYWYRQILGQKVEFLVSFYNNEISEKSEIFDDQFSVERPDGSNFTLKIRSTKLEDSAMYFCASSRQAQTQYFGPGTRLLVL.

The gene calls are TRBV7-8 and TRBJ2-1; D unclear. This CDR3 spans 20 amino acids. V shed 0 bases and J shed 0 bases, with 21 bases lying between them. CDR1 is SGHVS and CDR2 is FQNEAQ in the germline V gene. As DNA, the CDR3 is TGTGCCAGCAGCTTAGCTCTTAGTCTGGACCTACCTAGCTCCTACAATGAGCAGTTCTTC. This gives the protein CASSLALSLDLPSSYNEQFF.

This chain uses TRBV7-7 with TRBJ2-5; 13 nucleotides line up with TRBD2. The CDR3 extends over 14 amino acids. CDR1 is SSHAT, CDR2 FNYEAQ, per germline (reference sequence). V lost 5 bases to trimming and J lost 5 bases; unmatched junction nucleotides: 2. In DNA form, the CDR3 reads TGTGCCAGCAGCCGGACTAGCGGGAGCGAGACCCAGTACTTC. It is translated as CASSRTSGSETQYF.

The chain has TRBV28 and TRBJ2-1; D possibly corresponds to TRBD2 (5 bases). CDR1 and CDR2 from the germline V gene are MDHEN and SYDVKM. This CDR3 spans 16 amino acids. Trimming shortened V by 4 bases and J by 8 bases, and 21 bases separated the two germline ends. The DNA for the CDR3 is TGTGCCAGCAGTTCCCTAATCCGGCTAGCTGGCGATGAGCAGTTCTTC. Its translation is CASSSLIRLAGDEQFF.

The chain uses TRBV2 and TRBJ1-2; D is uncertain. Trimming took 2 bases from V and 3 from J, leaving 10 bases between them. The CDR3 extends over 14 amino acids. Germline CDR1 and CDR2: SNHLY and FYNNEI. The DNA for the CDR3 is TGTGCCAGCAGTGAACAGGTCCCCTACTATGGCTACACCTTC. It translates to CASSEQVPYYGYTF. Using reference TRBV2 and TRBJ1-2 for the parts outside the CDR3, the full variable domain is EPEVTQTPSHQVTQMGQEVILRCVPISNHLYFYWYRQILGQKVEFLVSFYNNEISEKSEIFDDQFSVERPDGSNFTLKIRSTKLEDSAMYFCASSEQVPYYGYTFGSGTRLTVV.

The genes are TRBV7-3 and TRBJ2-3, with 9 bases fitting TRBD2. Germline V gene sequence: CDR1 SGHTA, CDR2 FQGTGA. Trimming took 4 bases from V and 0 from J; bases not matched to a gene: 2. This CDR3 contains 15 residues. CDR3 in amino acids: CASSSSGVSTDTQYF. For the CDR3, the DNA is TGTGCCAGCAGCTCTAGCGGGGTGAGCACAGATACGCAGTATTTT. Using reference TRBV7-3 and TRBJ2-3 for the parts outside the CDR3, the full variable domain is GAGVSQTPSNKVTEKGKYVELRCDPISGHTALYWYRQSLGQGPEFLIYFQGTGAADDSGLPNDRFFAVRPEGSVSTLKIQRTERGDSAVYLCASSSSGVSTDTQYFGPGTRLTVL.

The rearrangement joins TRBV9 to TRBJ1-3; no clear D. Germline CDR1 reads SGDLS; CDR2 reads YYNGEE. The V and J ends lost 0 bases and 3 bases respectively, with 10 bases between them. CDR3 length equals 15 residues. The CDR3 sequence is CASSVEGGFGNTIYF. CDR3 DNA sequence: TGTGCCAGCAGCGTAGAGGGCGGCTTTGGAAACACCATATATTTT.

The chain has TRBV5-4 and TRBJ2-3; 15 bases map to TRBD2. Germline V CDR1 and CDR2: SGHNT, YYREEE (reference sequence). This CDR3 contains 16 residues. With V trimmed by 4 bases and J by 10 bases, 10 bases remained unmatched. The DNA for the CDR3 is TGTGCCAGCAGCCCCGGGACTAGCGGGAGGAACGCCGCGCAGTATTTT. Translating it yields CASSPGTSGRNAAQYF.

This clone was seen once. The chain is built from TRBV7-2 and TRBJ2-5; 15 nucleotides align to TRBD2. CDR1 SGHTA and CDR2 FQGNSA come from the germline V gene. J gave up 6 bases and V 5 bases, and 7 bases lay outside the gene matches. The CDR3 loop spans 16 amino acids. DNA of the CDR3: TGTGCCAGCAGCCCCGGGACTAGCGGGAGGCCCAAGACCCAGTACTTC. It encodes CASSPGTSGRPKTQYF.

The rearrangement uses TRBV7-8 and TRBJ1-5; the D is unclear. The CDR3 runs to 14 residues. Trimming shortened V by 5 bases and J by 4 bases, and 12 bases separated the two germline ends. Germline-derived CDR1 and CDR2 are SGHVS and FQNEAQ. CDR3 sequence (DNA): TGTGCCAGCAGCCCAAGACGGACGAATCAGCCCCAGCATTTT. Translating gives CASSPRRTNQPQHF.

This chain joins TRBV5-1 and TRBJ2-7; 8 nucleotides line up with TRBD2. CDR1 and CDR2 from the germline V gene are SGHRS and YFSETQ. CDR3 length equals 20 residues. The junction had 20 bases not matched to a gene; V was cut back by 0 bases and J by 3 bases. CDR3 region: CASSLGPLAAGTRGRYEQYF. As DNA, the CDR3 is TGCGCCAGCAGCTTGGGCCCACTTGCAGCCGGGACTAGAGGTCGCTACGAGCAGTACTTC.

This clone was observed once. V and J are TRBV4-3 and TRBJ2-1, with 7 bases matching TRBD2. The CDR3 runs to 15 residues. After removal of 5 bases from V and 4 bases from J, the junction contained 8 bases not matched to a gene. Germline V gives CDR1 LGHNA, CDR2 YSLEER. The CDR3 DNA follows: TGCGCCAGCAGCACGCGGGGAGGGAGATACAATGAGCAGTTCTTC. Protein: CASSTRGGRYNEQFF.

The rearrangement uses TRBV5-6 and TRBJ1-1; no firm D call. The CDR3 runs to 14 residues. Trimming pared 4 bases from V and 5 bases from J, leaving 15 bases between. Germline CDR1 and CDR2: SGHDT and YYEEEE. The CDR3 nucleotides read TGTGCCAGCAGCCTAAGGCCCGATGGGACTGAAGCTTTCTTT. Protein sequence: CASSLRPDGTEAFF.

The genes are TRBV6-5 and TRBJ2-7; 12 bases map to TRBD1. Trimming at V came to 6 bases and at J to 5 bases, leaving 8 bases not matched to a gene. The germline V gene has CDR1 MNHEY and CDR2 SVGAGI. The CDR3 is 15 residues long. DNA of the CDR3: TGTGCCAGCAGATCCCGGGACAGGGGGCCCCACGAGCAGTACTTC. As protein: CASRSRDRGPHEQYF.

V gene TRBV18 combines with J gene TRBJ1-1; no clear D gene. The V gene lost 2 bases and the J gene lost 1 base, with 8 bases spanning the gap. Germline CDR1 and CDR2: KGHSH and LQKENI. This CDR3 has 14 amino acids. The CDR3 reads CASSPGPGNTEAFF. The CDR3, as DNA: TGTGCCAGCTCACCAGGGCCGGGGAACACTGAAGCTTTCTTT.

The gene calls are TRBV7-2 and TRBJ2-1, with D perhaps matching TRBD1 (5 bases). This CDR3 contains 15 residues. The V gene's germline CDR1 is SGHTA and CDR2 FQGNSA. Trimming removed 2 bases at V and 6 bases at J, with 14 bases between. CDR3 amino acids: CASSLPLSQGNEQFF. Here the CDR3 DNA reads TGTGCCAGCAGCTTACCCCTCAGTCAGGGCAATGAGCAGTTCTTC.

This chain links TRBV9 with TRBJ2-1, with 13 positions matching TRBD2. The germline CDR1 and CDR2 sequences are SGDLS and YYNGEE. This CDR3 has 17 residues. V lost 3 bases and J lost 4; bases outside the gene matches: 7. The DNA for the CDR3 is TGTGCCAGCAGCGCGCACGGACTAGCGGGGGCATACAATGAGCAGTTCTTC. Encoded protein: CASSAHGLAGAYNEQFF.

V and J are TRBV9 and TRBJ2-5; D perhaps matches TRBD1 (6 bases). The CDR3 consists of 15 residues. Trimming cost V 0 bases and J 4 bases, with 13 bases left between them. CDR1 SGDLS and CDR2 YYNGEE come from the germline V gene. The CDR3, as DNA: TGTGCCAGCAGCGTAGATGGGAGAGGGGGAGAGACCCAGTACTTC. This sequence encodes CASSVDGRGGETQYF. Using reference TRBV9 and TRBJ2-5 for the parts outside the CDR3, the full variable domain is DSGVTQTPKHLITATGQRVTLRCSPRSGDLSVYWYQQSLDQGLQFLIQYYNGEERAKGNILERFSAQQFPDLHSELNLSSLELGDSALYFCASSVDGRGGETQYFGPGTRLLVL.

The chain links TRBV6-6 to TRBJ2-7; either TRBD1 or TRBD2 may fit D (5 bases each). The germline V gene encodes CDR1 MNHNY and CDR2 SVGAGI (reference sequence). V was pared by 2 bases and J by 7 bases, with 12 bases between. CDR3 length: 13 amino acids. DNA for the CDR3: TGTGCCAGCAGTTACAGGGGTGCGGGTGAGCAGTACTTC. The encoded protein is CASSYRGAGEQYF.